Listed below are T cell receptor beta chains from one sample, sequenced in a study of CD8 T cells in ankylosing spondylitis. In TCRdb, the 5' RACE reads were re-called with MiXCR into one record per CDR3 protein. The sample includes a few hundred thousand distinct CDR3 sequences, 20% to 25% seen only once; the top ten take over 10%. Source material: blood, either unsorted or a sorted T cell fraction (not recorded which). These receptors all come from a male donor with ankylosing spondylitis or in good health (not recorded which). Each CDR3 is given with its conserved first and last residue. Each record gives: V gene, clone size, J gene, CDR3 length, D gene, CDR3 DNA, CDR3 protein. The D gene is left open where the match is weak. Not every row has a clone size; where given, it reads once, few, many or a size class.

>TRBV20-1|NA|TRBJ2-7|14|NA
TGCAGTGCCAGGGGGGCAGGGGACCTCTACGAGCAGTACTTC
CSARGAGDLYEQYF
>TRBV12-3/TRBV12-4|few|TRBJ1-6|14|NA
TGTGCCAGCAGTTTATCCCCTAATAATTCACCCCTCCACTTT
CASSLSPNNSPLHF
>TRBV7-8|NA|TRBJ2-3|14|NA
TGTGCCAGCAGCTTACTTGGATACACAGATACGCAGTATTTT
CASSLLGYTDTQYF
>TRBV2|NA|TRBJ2-1|15|TRBD2
TGTGCCAGCAGTGAAAACCCTAGCGGGGGAGGGGAGCAGTTCTTC
CASSENPSGGGEQFF
>TRBV12-3/TRBV12-4|few|TRBJ2-3|14|TRBD1
TGTGCCAGCAGTCCCTCGGACAGGGCAGATACGCAGTATTTT
CASSPSDRADTQYF
>TRBV3-1|NA|TRBJ2-5|15|NA
TGTGCCAGCAGCCAAGGCCCCGACAGCCAAGAGACCCAGTACTTC
CASSQGPDSQETQYF
>TRBV7-8|NA|TRBJ2-3|16|NA
TGTGCCAGCAGCTCTTCCATAGACTCTAGCACAGATACGCAGTATTTT
CASSSSIDSSTDTQYF
>TRBV6-2/TRBV6-3|NA|TRBJ1-2|14|NA
TGTGCCAGCAGTTATTTTTACGATAACTATGGCTACACCTTC
CASSYFYDNYGYTF
>TRBV20-1|few|TRBJ2-7|15|NA
TGCAGTGCTAGAGATTTGGCCAGGGAGTCCTACGAGCAGTACTTC
CSARDLARESYEQYF
>TRBV15|NA|TRBJ1-5|15|TRBD1
TGTGCCACCAGTGTTGACAGGGCCCATTGGAAGCCCCAGCATTTT
CATSVDRAHWKPQHF
>TRBV7-9|few|TRBJ2-1|12|NA
TGTGCCAGCAGCTTAGCCCGCGCTGATCAGTTCTTC
CASSLARADQFF
>TRBV7-9|NA|TRBJ2-7|11|NA
TGTGCCAGCAGCTACAATTACGAGCAGTACTTC
CASSYNYEQYF
>TRBV11-2|few|TRBJ2-1|19|NA
TGTGCCAGCAGCTCCAGATGGGATGTGTTTCAGGGGTCCTACAATGAGCAGTTCTTC
CASSSRWDVFQGSYNEQFF
>TRBV12-3/TRBV12-4|few|TRBJ2-7|15|NA
TGTGCCAGCAGTTTAATAGGGGACTCACTCTACGAGCAGTACTTC
CASSLIGDSLYEQYF
>TRBV5-6|few|TRBJ2-3|15|NA
TGTGCCAGCAGCTTGGGTGGTGACAGCATGGATACGCAGTATTTT
CASSLGGDSMDTQYF
>TRBV10-3|NA|TRBJ2-1|14|TRBD2
TGTGCCATCAGTGGGCTAGCGGACTACAATGAGCAGTTCTTC
CAISGLADYNEQFF
>TRBV12-3/TRBV12-4|few|TRBJ2-1|13|NA
TGTGCCGGCCGGGACCTCCTCTACAATGAGCAGTTCTTC
CAGRDLLYNEQFF
>TRBV7-2|few|TRBJ1-5|15|NA
TGTGCCAGCAGCTTAGTAGGGTTAGGCAATCAGCCCCAGCATTTT
CASSLVGLGNQPQHF
>TRBV12-3/TRBV12-4|few|TRBJ2-2|15|NA
TGTGCCAGCAGTTCGGCGGGGCTCAACACCGGGGAGCTGTTTTTT
CASSSAGLNTGELFF
>TRBV12-3/TRBV12-4|few|TRBJ2-3|16|NA
TGTGCCAGCAGTGCCCCCGAGACCTTAAGCACAGATACGCAGTATTTT
CASSAPETLSTDTQYF
>TRBV5-8|NA|TRBJ2-7|17|TRBD1
TGTGCCAGCAGCGCCCATGAACCGGGACAGGCGACCTACGAGCAGTACTTC
CASSAHEPGQATYEQYF
>TRBV4-2|NA|TRBJ2-5|17|TRBD1
TGTGCCAGCAGCCAAGAATGGGCAGGGGACAGGGCAGAGACCCAGTACTTC
CASSQEWAGDRAETQYF
>TRBV7-9|few|TRBJ2-1|16|NA
TGTGCCAGCAGCTACTATGCGGGGTTACCCTACAATGAGCAGTTCTTC
CASSYYAGLPYNEQFF
>TRBV12-3/TRBV12-4|NA|TRBJ2-3|14|NA
TGTGCCAGCAGTTTATTTGGGATCGCAGATACGCAGTATTTT
CASSLFGIADTQYF
>TRBV2|few|TRBJ2-7|13|TRBD1
TGTGCCAGCTTGGAGACAGGGGGCGGGGAGCAGTACTTC
CASLETGGGEQYF
>TRBV7-9|few|TRBJ2-5|15|NA
TGTGCCAGCAGCTCGTCCAGGACAGCTCAAGAGACCCAGTACTTC
CASSSSRTAQETQYF
>TRBV5-1|NA|TRBJ1-1|15|NA
TGCGCCAGCAGCTTGGCCAAGCAGGGGTGGACTGAAGCTTTCTTT
CASSLAKQGWTEAFF
>TRBV11-2|few|TRBJ2-3|15|NA
TGTGCCAGCAGCTTAGGTACAGGGTTGGGGGATACGCAGTATTTT
CASSLGTGLGDTQYF
>TRBV6-1|few|TRBJ2-1|17|TRBD2
TGTGCCAGCAGTGAACAGTGGGCTAGCGGGGTCTACAATGAGCAGTTCTTC
CASSEQWASGVYNEQFF
>TRBV20-1|NA|TRBJ2-3|16|TRBD2
TGCAGTGCTAGCACTAGCGGGGATGGGAGCACAGATACGCAGTATTTT
CSASTSGDGSTDTQYF
>TRBV3-1|many|TRBJ2-7|14|NA
TGTGCCAGCAGCCAAGCTGACTATCCCCACGAGCAGTACTTC
CASSQADYPHEQYF